Sequencing of this T cell receptor (beta chain) was carried out in a study of T-cell reconstitution after alpha-beta-depleted transplantation in children. Using unique molecular identifiers, the investigators prepared the TCRbeta library. TCRdb called the PCR reads again in MiXCR, with one record for every CDR3 protein. The profile covers about 540,000 distinct CDR3 sequences, with 18% appearing a single time and roughly 3.3% taken by the ten largest. Sequenced here: PBMCs from the stem cell graft donor, sampled from the stem cell graft. This receptor was identified in a human donor who donated a stem cell graft to a child with acute lymphoblastic leukemia.

The CDR3 DNA is TGCGCCAGCAGCCAAGTAACTAGCGGGAGTGGTGAGACCCAGTACTTC. Its translation: CASSQVTSGSGETQYF. V gene TRBV4-1 combines with J gene TRBJ2-5; TRBD2 agrees at 11 bases. The CDR3 length is 16 residues. Germline V gene sequence: CDR1 MGHRA, CDR2 YSYEKL. J gave up 5 bases and V 1 base, and 6 bases lay outside the gene matches.